These 27 T cell receptor beta chains share one sample of origin, sequenced in a study of blood T cell repertoires in COVID-19. TCRdb's table, derived via immunoSEQ multiplex PCR, lists solely in-frame clones and lacks some. Among approximately 490,000 clones listed, approximately 86% were seen once. The specimen was PBMCs or T cells enriched from blood (not recorded which). Receptor source: a woman between 18 and 30 years old who had recovered from COVID-19.

The chain joins TRBV29-1 to TRBJ2-7; 8 bases agree with TRBD2. This CDR3 has 12 amino acids. With V trimmed by 8 bases and J by 0 bases, 3 bases remained unmatched. Germline-derived CDR1 and CDR2 are SQVTM and ANQGSEA. CDR3 DNA sequence: TGCAGCCCGGGGGGGGCCTCCTACGAGCAGTACTTC. Translated: CSPGGASYEQYF.

The chain is built from TRBV25-1 and TRBJ1-1, with unresolved D. The CDR3 consists of 11 residues. V gave up 6 bases and J gave up 5 bases, with 7 bases separating them. Germline V CDR1 and CDR2: MGHDK, SYGVNS. The CDR3 spells CASRRGTEAFF. The CDR3 nucleotides read TGTGCCAGCAGGCGAGGAACTGAAGCTTTCTTT.

This clone was seen only a few times. This chain connects TRBV10-3 to TRBJ1-5; no clear D gene. This CDR3 spans 14 amino acids. Trimming pared 3 bases from V and 5 bases from J, leaving 11 bases between. Germline lookup yields CDR1 ENHRY and CDR2 SYGVKD. CDR3 amino acids: CAISEELRDQPQHF. CDR3 nucleotides: TGTGCCATCAGTGAAGAACTTCGGGATCAGCCCCAGCATTTT.

J is TRBJ2-7 and V is TRBV25-1, with D uncertain. In germline, CDR1 is MGHDK, CDR2 SYGVNS. The CDR3 is 14 residues long. V was shortened by 2 bases and J by 2 bases, with 10 bases between the two germline ends. CDR3 bases: TGTGCCAGCAGTGAAGCGAACAGCCCCTACGAGCAGTACTTC. Translation: CASSEANSPYEQYF.

This clone was found a few times. The V and J genes are TRBV15 and TRBJ1-1; no definite D call. CDR3 length: 12 residues. Germline loops: CDR1 LNHNV, CDR2 YYDKDF (reference sequence). V dropped 1 base and J dropped 7 bases, with 7 bases sitting between them. CDR3 bases: TGTGCCACCAGCAGAGGGTCAGGTGAAGCTTTCTTT. This encodes CATSRGSGEAFF.

J is TRBJ1-2 and V is TRBV2, with D maybe TRBD1 (5 bases). The V end lost 7 bases, the J end lost 3 bases, and 9 bases lay between the germline ends. CDR1 SNHLY and CDR2 FYNNEI come from the germline V gene. This CDR3 comprises 12 residues. The chain's CDR3 is CASIGGHYGYTF. The CDR3 coding sequence is TGTGCCAGCATCGGGGGTCACTATGGCTACACCTTC. The full variable domain, in which reference TRBV2 and TRBJ1-2 provide the parts outside the CDR3, is EPEVTQTPSHQVTQMGQEVILRCVPISNHLYFYWYRQILGQKVEFLVSFYNNEISEKSEIFDDQFSVERPDGSNFTLKIRSTKLEDSAMYFCASIGGHYGYTFGSGTRLTVV.

This clone was seen a handful of times. The V call is TRBV27, the J call TRBJ2-7; a weak D match, TRBD2 (5 bases). The V end lost 5 bases, the J end lost 2 bases, and 7 bases lay between the germline ends. CDR1 is MNHEY and CDR2 is SMNVEV in the germline V gene (reference sequence). There are 12 residues in the CDR3. The CDR3 DNA is TGTGCCAGCAGTACCGGGACCTACGAGCAGTACTTC. Protein sequence: CASSTGTYEQYF.

V is TRBV3-1 (or the pseudogene TRBV3-2) and J is TRBJ1-2; D not certain. CDR1 is LGHDT, CDR2 YNNKEL, per germline (reference sequence). Trimming left V 0 bases short and J 4 bases short, with 18 bases between. The CDR3 has 17 residues. CDR3 DNA sequence: TGTGCCAGCAGCCAAGATATGGAGCCTACGACTGCCTATGGCTACACCTTC. Translated, it gives CASSQDMEPTTAYGYTF.

J is TRBJ1-3 and V is TRBV10-1; no firm D call. CDR3 length: 15 residues. Trimming left V 3 bases short and J 3 bases short, with 12 bases between. CDR1 is WNHNN and CDR2 is SYGVQD in the germline V gene (reference sequence). The CDR3 protein is CASSDPGHSGNTIYF. The CDR3 DNA reads as TGCGCCAGCAGTGATCCCGGCCACAGTGGAAACACCATATATTTT.

This chain connects TRBV2 to TRBJ1-5, with D unclear. The CDR3 covers 14 residues. CDR1 is SNHLY and CDR2 is FYNNEI in the germline V gene. Deletions cut 5 bases from V and 1 base from J, with 9 bases between. The CDR3 sequence: CASSSTESNQPQHF. CDR3 DNA: TGTGCCAGCAGTTCTACAGAGAGCAATCAGCCCCAGCATTTT. Variable domain in full (rest from reference TRBV2 and TRBJ1-5): EPEVTQTPSHQVTQMGQEVILRCVPISNHLYFYWYRQILGQKVEFLVSFYNNEISEKSEIFDDQFSVERPDGSNFTLKIRSTKLEDSAMYFCASSSTESNQPQHFGDGTRLSIL.

The V gene is TRBV12-5, the J gene TRBJ2-1, with 7 nucleotides matching TRBD1. V lost 0 bases to trimming and J lost 0 bases; unmatched junction nucleotides: 17. This CDR3 is 21 amino acids long. Germline V gene data show CDR1 as LGHNT and CDR2 as FRNRAP. The CDR3 is CASGLVPLGQVDWSSYNEQFF. In nucleotides, the CDR3 is TGTGCTAGTGGTTTGGTACCCCTCGGACAGGTGGATTGGAGCTCCTACAATGAGCAGTTCTTC.

This clone was found once. The chain employs TRBV28 and TRBJ2-5; 7 positions agree with TRBD2. V shed 3 bases, J shed 7 bases, and the junction held 8 bases outside the gene matches. CDR1 and CDR2 (germline): MDHEN, SYDVKM. The CDR3 has 14 amino acids. The CDR3 DNA is TGTGCCAGCAGTTTCCCAGGGAGGGGAGTGACCCAGTACTTC. Translation gives CASSFPGRGVTQYF.

The chain couples TRBV28 to TRBJ1-2; perhaps TRBD1 as D (6 bases). This CDR3 spans 13 amino acids. Germline V gene data show CDR1 as MDHEN and CDR2 as SYDVKM. The V gene lost 8 bases and the J gene lost 4 bases, with 14 bases spanning the gap. The CDR3 DNA follows: TGTGCCAGCCTGCGAACAGGGACCTATGGCTACACCTTC. This encodes CASLRTGTYGYTF.

This clone was observed a single time. The chain is built from TRBV20-1 and TRBJ2-3; 8 nucleotides agree with TRBD2. CDR1 is DFQATT, CDR2 SNEGSKA, per germline (reference sequence). After removal of 3 bases from V and 8 bases from J, the junction contained 13 bases not matched to a gene. The CDR3 is 15 residues long. The CDR3 sequence: CSASTSGGPGGTQYF. The DNA for the CDR3 is TGCAGTGCTAGTACGAGCGGGGGTCCCGGGGGTACGCAGTATTTT.

V is TRBV3-1 (or the pseudogene TRBV3-2) and J is TRBJ2-2; perhaps TRBD1 as D (6 bases). V was clipped by 8 bases and J by 6 bases, with 10 bases between them. The CDR3 is 12 residues long. CDR1 is LGHDT and CDR2 is YNNKEL in the germline V gene (reference sequence). The CDR3 protein is CASSKGAGELFF. The CDR3 DNA is TGTGCCAGCTCGAAGGGGGCCGGGGAGCTGTTTTTT.

The sample holds one count of this clone. The V call is TRBV5-1, the J call TRBJ2-3; TRBD2 might be the D (6 bases). CDR3 size: 13 residues. Germline CDR1 and CDR2: SGHRS and YFSETQ. V dropped 5 bases and J dropped 3 bases, with 10 bases sitting between them. The CDR3 reads CASSRGSTDTQYF. Written as DNA, the CDR3 is TGCGCCAGCAGTCGGGGGAGTACAGATACGCAGTATTTT.

The rearrangement joins TRBV12-5 to TRBJ1-5; maybe TRBD1 (5 bases). The germline V gene encodes CDR1 LGHNT and CDR2 FRNRAP. Trimming removed 7 bases from V and 0 bases from J, with 22 bases in between. The CDR3 spans 18 residues. Written as DNA, the CDR3 is TGTGCTAGTGTAACAGAAACGGCAGCGGGGCATAGCAATCAGCCCCAGCATTTT. Translating it yields CASVTETAAGHSNQPQHF.

This clone turned up a few times. The sample contains more than one DNA sequence encoding this CDR3. The chain links TRBV7-3 to TRBJ1-6; tentatively, D is TRBD1 (5 bases). Trimming took 5 bases from V and 5 from J, leaving 10 bases between them. Germline CDR1 SGHTA, CDR2 FQGTGA. The CDR3 sequence is 14 residues long. CDR3 in DNA: TGTGCCAGCAGCCTGGGGGGAGATAATTCACCCCTCCACTTT. Encoded protein: CASSLGGDNSPLHF.

The chain recombines TRBV4-1 with TRBJ2-7, with 10 bases aligning to TRBD1. The CDR3 runs to 16 residues. After removal of 10 bases from V and 3 bases from J, the junction contained 15 bases not matched to a gene. Germline CDR1 and CDR2: MGHRA and YSYEKL. The CDR3 is CAKTRERDRGLYEQYF. In nucleotides, the CDR3 is TGCGCCAAGACACGAGAACGGGACAGGGGCCTCTACGAGCAGTACTTC.

CDR3 in DNA: TGTGCCAGCAGTCCAGGGAGGGCTAATTCACCCCTCCACTTT. This gives the protein CASSPGRANSPLHF. V gene TRBV2 combines with J gene TRBJ1-6, with D possibly matching TRBD1 (5 bases). V lost 5 bases, J lost 6 bases, and 11 bases lay in between. This CDR3 region has 14 residues. The germline V gene encodes CDR1 SNHLY and CDR2 FYNNEI.

V gene TRBV20-1 combines with J gene TRBJ2-7; a weak D match, TRBD1 (6 bases). V was shortened by 3 bases and J by 4 bases, with 7 bases between the two germline ends. The CDR3 sequence is 11 residues long. Per the germline V gene, CDR1 is DFQATT and CDR2 is SNEGSKA (reference sequence). CDR3 nucleotide sequence: TGCAGTGCTAGTGGACAGTACGAGCAGTACTTC. It codes for CSASGQYEQYF.

The chain combines TRBV27 with TRBJ2-5; TRBD1 matches 10 bases. CDR3 length equals 16 residues. V lost 5 bases and J lost 6; bases outside the gene matches: 12. Germline-derived CDR1 and CDR2 are MNHEY and SMNVEV (reference sequence). The CDR3: CASSPPGDRGMKTQYF. CDR3 nucleotides: TGTGCCAGCAGTCCCCCGGGGGACAGGGGTATGAAGACCCAGTACTTC.

This clone occurred once. The chain is built from TRBV27 and TRBJ1-2, with D hard to call. CDR1 is MNHEY and CDR2 is SMNVEV in the germline V gene (reference sequence). This CDR3 contains 14 residues. V shed 6 bases and J shed 2 bases, with 13 bases lying between them. DNA for the CDR3: TGTGCCAGCAGCTCGTCGGTCGAGAACTATGGCTACACCTTC. Encoded protein: CASSSSVENYGYTF.

This rearrangement joins TRBV6-5 to TRBJ2-1; D is possibly TRBD1 (5 bases). Germline lookup yields CDR1 MNHEY and CDR2 SVGAGI. The CDR3 covers 14 residues. V was cut by 6 bases and J by 4 bases, with 13 bases left in between. This CDR3 reads CASSQQAAYNEQFF. CDR3 nucleotides: TGTGCCAGCAGCCAACAGGCAGCTTACAATGAGCAGTTCTTC.

The V and J genes are TRBV7-2 and TRBJ1-5; a weak D match, TRBD1 (5 bases). V was cut by 5 bases and J by 1 base, with 15 bases left in between. The CDR3 length is 16 residues. Germline assignment: CDR1 SGHTA and CDR2 FQGNSA. The CDR3: CASSQGWGASNQPQHF. CDR3 nucleotides: TGTGCCAGCAGCCAGGGTTGGGGCGCGAGCAATCAGCCCCAGCATTTT.

The chain links TRBV2 to TRBJ1-2; TRBD1 matches at 7 bases. Per the germline V gene, CDR1 is SNHLY and CDR2 is FYNNEI. After removal of 5 bases from V and 3 bases from J, the junction contained 3 bases not matched to a gene. This CDR3 is 13 amino acids long. CDR3 in amino acids: CASSQGGYYGYTF. The CDR3 DNA follows: TGTGCCAGCAGTCAGGGGGGATACTATGGCTACACCTTC.

The V and J genes are TRBV12-5 and TRBJ1-2; no reliable D call. CDR3 length: 14 residues. Trimming removed 0 bases from V and 8 bases from J, with 13 bases in between. The germline CDR1 and CDR2 sequences are LGHNT and FRNRAP. CDR3 region: CASGLVPEGHGYTF. The CDR3 bases are TGTGCTAGTGGTTTGGTACCGGAGGGCCACGGCTACACCTTC.